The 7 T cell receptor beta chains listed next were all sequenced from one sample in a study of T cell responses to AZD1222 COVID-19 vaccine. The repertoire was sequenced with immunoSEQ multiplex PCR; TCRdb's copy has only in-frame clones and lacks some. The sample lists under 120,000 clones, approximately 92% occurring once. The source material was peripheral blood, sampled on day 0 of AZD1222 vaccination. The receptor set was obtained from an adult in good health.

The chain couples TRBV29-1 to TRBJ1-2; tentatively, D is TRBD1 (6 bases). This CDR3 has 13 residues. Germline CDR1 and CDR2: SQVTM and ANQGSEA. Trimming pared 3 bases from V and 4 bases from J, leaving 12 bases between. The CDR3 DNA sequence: TGCAGCGTTGACAGGGGAGAGGGCTATGGCTACACCTTC. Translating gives CSVDRGEGYGYTF. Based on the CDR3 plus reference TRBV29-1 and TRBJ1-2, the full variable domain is SAVISQKPSRDICQRGTSLTIQCQVDSQVTMMFWYRQQPGQSLTLIATANQGSEATYESGFVIDKFPISRPNLTFSTLTVSNMSPEDSSIYLCSVDRGEGYGYTFGSGTRLTVV.

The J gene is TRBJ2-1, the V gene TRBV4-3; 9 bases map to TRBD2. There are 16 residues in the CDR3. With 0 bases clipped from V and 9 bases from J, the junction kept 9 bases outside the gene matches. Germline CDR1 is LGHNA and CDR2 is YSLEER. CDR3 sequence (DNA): TGCGCCAGCAGCCAAGATTCGGGTAGCGGGAGTGGTGAGCAGTTCTTC. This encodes CASSQDSGSGSGEQFF.

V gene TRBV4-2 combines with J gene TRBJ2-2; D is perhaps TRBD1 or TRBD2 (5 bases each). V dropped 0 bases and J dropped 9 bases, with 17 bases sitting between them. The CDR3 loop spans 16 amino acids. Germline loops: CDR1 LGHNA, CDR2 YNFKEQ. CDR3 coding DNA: TGTGCCAGCAGCCAAGATAGGACCGGGGCATCGAGGGAGCTGTTTTTT. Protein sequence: CASSQDRTGASRELFF.

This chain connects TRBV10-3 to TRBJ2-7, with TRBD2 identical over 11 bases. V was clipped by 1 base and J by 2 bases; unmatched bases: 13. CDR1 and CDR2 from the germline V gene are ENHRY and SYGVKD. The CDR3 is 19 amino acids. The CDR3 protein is CAISEYDFPVAGGPYEQYF. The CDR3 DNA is TGTGCCATCAGTGAGTATGATTTCCCGGTAGCGGGAGGGCCCTACGAGCAGTACTTC.

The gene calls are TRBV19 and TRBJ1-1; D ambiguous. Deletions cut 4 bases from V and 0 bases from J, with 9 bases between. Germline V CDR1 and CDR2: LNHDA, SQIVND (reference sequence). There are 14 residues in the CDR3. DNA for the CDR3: TGTGCCAGTAGTAAGAACAGCGTGAACACTGAAGCTTTCTTT. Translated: CASSKNSVNTEAFF.

The CDR3 DNA follows: TGTGCCAGCAGCAGCTACAGGATGGAACCCCTCCACTTT. It is translated as CASSSYRMEPLHF. The V and J genes are TRBV5-6 and TRBJ1-6, with D maybe TRBD1 (5 bases). Germline CDR1 is SGHDT and CDR2 is YYEEEE. Trimming took off 4 bases at V and 12 bases at J, with 14 bases between the two ends. The length of the CDR3 is 13 residues.

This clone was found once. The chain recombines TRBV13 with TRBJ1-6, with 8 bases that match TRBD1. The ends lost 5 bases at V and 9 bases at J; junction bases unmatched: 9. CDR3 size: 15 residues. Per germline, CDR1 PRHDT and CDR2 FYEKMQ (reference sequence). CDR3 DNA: TGTGCCAGCAGCCCCTTCCGGGACAGGACTTCACCCCTCCACTTT. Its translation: CASSPFRDRTSPLHF. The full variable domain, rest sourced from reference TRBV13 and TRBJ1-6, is AAGVIQSPRHLIKEKRETATLKCYPIPRHDTVYWYQQGPGQDPQFLISFYEKMQSDKGSIPDRFSAQQFSDYHSELNMSSLELGDSALYFCASSPFRDRTSPLHFGNGTRLTVT.